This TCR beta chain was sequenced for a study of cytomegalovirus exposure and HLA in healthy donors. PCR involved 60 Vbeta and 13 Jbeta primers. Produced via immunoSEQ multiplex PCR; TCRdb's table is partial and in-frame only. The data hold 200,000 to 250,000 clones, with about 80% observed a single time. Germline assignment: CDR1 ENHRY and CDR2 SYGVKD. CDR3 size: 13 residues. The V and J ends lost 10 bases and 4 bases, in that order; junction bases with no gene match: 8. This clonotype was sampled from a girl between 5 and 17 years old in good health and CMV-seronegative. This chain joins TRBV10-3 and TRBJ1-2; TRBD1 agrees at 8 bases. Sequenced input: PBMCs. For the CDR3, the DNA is TGTGCCAGCAGGACAGGGCTCTCCTATGGCTACACCTTC. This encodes CASRTGLSYGYTF.